One and the same sample provided the 7 T cell receptor beta chains below, sequenced in a study of early T cells in non-severe SARS-CoV-2 infection (dated by TCRdb to 2020 to 2023). The library was produced with 5' RACE. Data came from a NextSeq 500. TCRdb's own reprocessing of the public reads used fastp at Q25 and MiXCR and kept productive beta chains. Under each unique CDR3 protein, matching rows form one entry showing the most common genes and DNA. For this sample there are 25,000 to 35,000 distinct CDR3 sequences; around 6.1% appear just once. The top ten clones comprise about 34% of the sample. Specimen: whole blood, collected at baseline. These receptor sequences come from an adult who was a healthcare worker with PCR-confirmed SARS-CoV-2 infection or an uninfected control (not recorded which).

This clonotype was found a few times. The chain couples TRBV6-1 to TRBJ2-1; 9 nucleotides line up with TRBD2. The germline CDR1 and CDR2 sequences are MNHNS and SASEGT. The V segment lost 7 bases and the J segment 3 bases; nucleotides outside the gene matches: 7. The CDR3 is 15 amino acids. The CDR3 spells CASNEAGGFYNEQFF. Here the CDR3 DNA reads TGTGCCAGCAATGAGGCGGGAGGGTTCTACAATGAGCAGTTCTTC.

In this sample, this clonotype turned up many times. This sequence joins TRBV12-3 or TRBV12-4 and TRBJ2-3, with D possibly called TRBD1 or TRBD2 (5 bases each). The germline V and J ends were trimmed by 6 bases and 2 bases, with 12 bases remaining between them. This CDR3 is 14 amino acids long. The CDR3 DNA is TGTGCCAGCAGCCGAGCCGGGGCCACAGATACGCAGTATTTT. As protein: CASSRAGATDTQYF.

Only a few counts were recorded for this clonotype. The chain is built from TRBV6-2 or TRBV6-3 and TRBJ2-5; no firm D call. The V gene lost 2 bases and the J gene lost 5 bases, with 3 bases spanning the gap. CDR1 MNHEY and CDR2 SVGEGT come from the germline V gene. There are 11 residues in the CDR3. The CDR3 DNA is TGTGCCAGCAGTTACGAGGAGACCCAGTACTTC. Translated: CASSYEETQYF.

This clonotype was seen repeatedly, ten times or more. V usage is TRBV6-2 or TRBV6-3 and J usage is TRBJ2-7, with 10 bases matching TRBD1. V shed 6 bases and J 7 bases; nucleotides not matched to a gene: 12. The CDR3 totals 15 residues. Germline V CDR1 and CDR2: MNHEY, SVGEGT. The CDR3 coding sequence is TGTGCCAGCAGCCGGACCGGGACAGGGGCGAGGGAGCAGTACTTC. Translating it yields CASSRTGTGAREQYF.

This clonotype was seen repeatedly, ten times or more. As DNA, the CDR3 is TGTGCCAGCAGCTCTGGGGGGGGGAACACTGAAGCTTTCTTT. Its translation: CASSSGGGNTEAFF. This chain links TRBV5-4 with TRBJ1-1; possible D gene TRBD1, 5 bases. V shed 3 bases and J shed 1 base, with 10 bases lying between them. The CDR3 has 14 amino acids. Germline V gives CDR1 SGHNT, CDR2 YYREEE (reference sequence).

This clonotype was counted ten times or more. The chain carries TRBV7-2 and TRBJ2-7, with D unresolved. CDR3 length: 13 residues. V was pared by 5 bases and J by 2 bases, with 10 bases between. From germline, CDR1 is SGHTA and CDR2 FQGNSA. The CDR3, as DNA: TGTGCCAGCAGCAATATCCCAGCCTACGAGCAGTACTTC. Amino acids: CASSNIPAYEQYF.

The table lists this clonotype with many counts. The chain couples TRBV6-2 or TRBV6-3 to TRBJ2-1, with TRBD2 matching over 8 bases. J gave up 7 bases and V 5 bases, and 10 bases lay outside the gene matches. The CDR3 runs 15 residues. Germline loops: CDR1 MNHEY, CDR2 SVGEGT. CDR3 sequence: CASSPKSGGRNEQFF. The CDR3, as DNA: TGTGCCAGCAGTCCCAAAAGCGGGGGTAGGAATGAGCAGTTCTTC.